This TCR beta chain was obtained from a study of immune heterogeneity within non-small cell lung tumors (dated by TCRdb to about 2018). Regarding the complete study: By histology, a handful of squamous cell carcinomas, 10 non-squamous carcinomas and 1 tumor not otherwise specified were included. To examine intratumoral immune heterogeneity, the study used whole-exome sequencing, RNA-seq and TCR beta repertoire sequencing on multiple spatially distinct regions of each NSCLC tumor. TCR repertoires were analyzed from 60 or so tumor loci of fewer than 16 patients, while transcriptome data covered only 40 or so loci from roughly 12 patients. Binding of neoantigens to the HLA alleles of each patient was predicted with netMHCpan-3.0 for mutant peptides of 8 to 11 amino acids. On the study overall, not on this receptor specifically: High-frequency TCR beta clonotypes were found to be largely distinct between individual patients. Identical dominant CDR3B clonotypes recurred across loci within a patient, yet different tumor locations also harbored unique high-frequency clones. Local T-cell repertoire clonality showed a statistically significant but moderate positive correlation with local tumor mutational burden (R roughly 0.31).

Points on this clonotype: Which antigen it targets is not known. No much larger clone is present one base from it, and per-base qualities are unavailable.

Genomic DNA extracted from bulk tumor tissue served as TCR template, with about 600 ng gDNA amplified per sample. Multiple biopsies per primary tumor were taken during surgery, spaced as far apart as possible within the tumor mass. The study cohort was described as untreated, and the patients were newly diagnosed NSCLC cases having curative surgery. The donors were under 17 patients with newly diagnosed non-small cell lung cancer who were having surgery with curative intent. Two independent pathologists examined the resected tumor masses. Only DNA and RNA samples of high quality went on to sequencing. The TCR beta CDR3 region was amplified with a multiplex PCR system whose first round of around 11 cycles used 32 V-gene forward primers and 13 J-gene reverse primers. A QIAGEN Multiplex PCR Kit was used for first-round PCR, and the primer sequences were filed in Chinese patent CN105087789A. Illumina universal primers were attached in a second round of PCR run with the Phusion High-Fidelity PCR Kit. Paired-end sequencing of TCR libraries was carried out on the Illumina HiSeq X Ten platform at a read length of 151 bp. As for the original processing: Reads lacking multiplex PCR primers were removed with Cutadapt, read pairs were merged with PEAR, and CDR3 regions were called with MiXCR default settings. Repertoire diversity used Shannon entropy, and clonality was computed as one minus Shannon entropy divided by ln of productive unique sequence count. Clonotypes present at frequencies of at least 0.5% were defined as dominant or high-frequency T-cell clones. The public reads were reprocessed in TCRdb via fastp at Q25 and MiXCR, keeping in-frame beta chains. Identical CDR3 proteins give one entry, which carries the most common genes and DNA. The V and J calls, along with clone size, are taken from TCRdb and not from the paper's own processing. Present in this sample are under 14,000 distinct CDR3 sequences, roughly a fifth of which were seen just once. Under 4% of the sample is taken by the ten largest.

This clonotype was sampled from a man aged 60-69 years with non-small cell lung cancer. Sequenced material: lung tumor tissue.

The CDR3 has the sequence CSARDGRGPHTEAFF. In nucleotides, the sequence is TGCAGTGCTAGAGATGGGCGGGGGCCGCACACTGAAGCTTTCTTT. Recombination linked TRBV20-1 to TRBJ1-1; the D gene is perhaps TRBD1, from 6 matching bases. Looking up the germline V gene (reference sequence) yields CDR1 DFQATT and CDR2 SNEGSKA. The CDR3 starts with the cysteine, ends with the phenylalanine, and has 15 residues. Just CDR3 DNA is preserved here, 45 bases in frame from base 1. V lost 0 bases and J lost 3 bases; the stretch between them is 14 bases long.